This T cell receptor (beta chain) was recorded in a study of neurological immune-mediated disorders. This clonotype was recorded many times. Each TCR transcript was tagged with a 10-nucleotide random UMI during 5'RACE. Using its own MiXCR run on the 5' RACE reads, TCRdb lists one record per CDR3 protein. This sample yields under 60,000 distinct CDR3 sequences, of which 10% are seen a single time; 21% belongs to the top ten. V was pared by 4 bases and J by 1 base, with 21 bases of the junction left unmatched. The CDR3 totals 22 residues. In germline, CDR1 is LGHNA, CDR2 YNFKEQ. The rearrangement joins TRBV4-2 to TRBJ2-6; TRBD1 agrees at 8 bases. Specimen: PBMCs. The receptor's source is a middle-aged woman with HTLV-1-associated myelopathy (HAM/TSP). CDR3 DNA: TGTGCCAGCAGCCCTAGTATCGTTTTTCGGGACAGGTGGATTTCTGGGGCCAACGTCCTGACTTTC. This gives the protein CASSPSIVFRDRWISGANVLTF.